This entry describes one T cell receptor beta chain. The entry originates in a study of T cell repertoires in cytomegalovirus infection. On the study more broadly: Matching HLA type, along with CMV infection, was indicated by public TCR beta signatures.

MiXCR, run by TCRdb on the reads, gives a single entry per CDR3 protein. The sample comprises about 740,000 distinct CDR3 sequences, 35% to 45% of which are singletons, and roughly 2.9% rests with the top ten. Between the trimmed V and J ends, which lost 1 base and 3 bases, there was a span of 10 bases. Germline values: CDR1 SGHVS, CDR2 FNYEAQ. The CDR3 extends over 14 amino acids. The receptor's source is a human donor in good health (CMV status not recorded). Some clones in this sample may be carry-over from other donors' samples. This chain links TRBV7-6 with TRBJ2-7; D is uncertain. Sequencing was performed on PBMCs. This chain's CDR3 is CASSLVQPNYEQYF. In DNA, the CDR3 is TGTGCCAGCAGCTTAGTACAGCCAAACTACGAGCAGTACTTC. The whole variable domain, filled in from reference TRBV7-6 and TRBJ2-7, reads GAGVSQSPRYKVTKRGQDVALRCDPISGHVSLYWYRQALGQGPEFLTYFNYEAQQDKSGLPNDRFSAERPEGSISTLTIQRTEQRDSAMYRCASSLVQPNYEQYFGPGTRLTVT.